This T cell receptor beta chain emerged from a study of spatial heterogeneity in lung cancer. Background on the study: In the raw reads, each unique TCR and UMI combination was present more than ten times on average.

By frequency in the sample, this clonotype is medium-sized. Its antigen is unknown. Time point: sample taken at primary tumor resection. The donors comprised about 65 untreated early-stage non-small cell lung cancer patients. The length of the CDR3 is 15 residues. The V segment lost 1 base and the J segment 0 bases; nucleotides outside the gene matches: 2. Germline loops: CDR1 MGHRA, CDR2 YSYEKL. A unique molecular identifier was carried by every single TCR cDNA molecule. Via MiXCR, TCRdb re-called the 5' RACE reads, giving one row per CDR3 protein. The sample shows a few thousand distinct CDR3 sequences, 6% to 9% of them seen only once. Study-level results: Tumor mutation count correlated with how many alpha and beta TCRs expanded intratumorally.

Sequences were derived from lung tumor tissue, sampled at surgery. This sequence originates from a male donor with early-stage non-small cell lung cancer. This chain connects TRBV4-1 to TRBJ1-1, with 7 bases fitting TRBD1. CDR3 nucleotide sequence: TGCGCCAGCAGCCAAGCCACAGGGGTGAACACTGAAGCTTTCTTT. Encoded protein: CASSQATGVNTEAFF.